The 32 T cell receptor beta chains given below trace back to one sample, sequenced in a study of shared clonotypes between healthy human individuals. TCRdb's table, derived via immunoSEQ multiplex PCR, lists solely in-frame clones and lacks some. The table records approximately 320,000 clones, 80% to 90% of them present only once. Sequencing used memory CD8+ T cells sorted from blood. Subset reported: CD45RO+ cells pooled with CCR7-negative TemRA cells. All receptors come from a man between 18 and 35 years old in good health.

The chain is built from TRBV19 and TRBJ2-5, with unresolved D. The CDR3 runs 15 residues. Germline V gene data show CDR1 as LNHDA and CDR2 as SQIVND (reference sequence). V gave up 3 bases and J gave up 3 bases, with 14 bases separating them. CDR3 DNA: TGTGCCAGTAGTATGATGTTGGGCTCCAAAGAGACCCAGTACTTC. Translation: CASSMMLGSKETQYF. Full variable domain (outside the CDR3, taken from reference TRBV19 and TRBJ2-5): DGGITQSPKYLFRKEGQNVTLSCEQNLNHDAMYWYRQDPGQGLRLIYYSQIVNDFQKGDIAEGYSVSREKKESFPLTVTSAQKNPTAFYLCASSMMLGSKETQYFGPGTRLLVL.

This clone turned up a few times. The CDR3 loop reads CASALGVGTGELFF. CDR3 DNA sequence: TGTGCCAGCGCCCTAGGGGTAGGCACCGGGGAGCTGTTTTTT. The chain uses TRBV6-6 and TRBJ2-2, with D tentatively TRBD1 (5 bases). The V gene's germline CDR1 is MNHNY and CDR2 SVGAGI (reference sequence). V shed 8 bases and J shed 4 bases, with 14 bases lying between them. CDR3 length: 14 amino acids.

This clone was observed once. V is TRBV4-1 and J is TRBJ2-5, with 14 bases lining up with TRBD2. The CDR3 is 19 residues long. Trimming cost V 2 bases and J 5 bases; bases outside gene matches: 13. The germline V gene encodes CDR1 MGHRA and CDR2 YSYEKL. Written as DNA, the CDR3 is TGCGCCAGCAGCCAACTACCTGGGACTAGCGGGGGCCCCATCGAGACCCAGTACTTC. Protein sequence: CASSQLPGTSGGPIETQYF.

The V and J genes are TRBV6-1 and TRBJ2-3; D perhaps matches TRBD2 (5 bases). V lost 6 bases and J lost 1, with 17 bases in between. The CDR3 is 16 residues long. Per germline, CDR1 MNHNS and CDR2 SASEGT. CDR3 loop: CASRERDGGGTDTQYF. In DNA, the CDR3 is TGTGCCAGCAGGGAACGGGATGGCGGAGGCACAGATACGCAGTATTTT.

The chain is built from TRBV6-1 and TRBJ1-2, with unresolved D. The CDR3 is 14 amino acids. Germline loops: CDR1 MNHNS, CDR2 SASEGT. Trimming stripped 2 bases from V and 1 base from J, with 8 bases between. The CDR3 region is CASSEQVDNYGYTF. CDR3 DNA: TGTGCCAGCAGTGAACAAGTGGATAACTATGGCTACACCTTC.

The CDR3 DNA reads TGTGCCAGCAGCCGGCTGTTTGAAGGGGGCACGTACGAGCAGTACTTC. It codes for CASSRLFEGGTYEQYF. The J gene is TRBJ2-7, the V gene TRBV7-9, with 7 bases aligning to TRBD1. This CDR3 is 16 amino acids long. Trimming at V came to 5 bases and at J to 4 bases, leaving 14 bases not matched to a gene. Germline V gene sequence: CDR1 SEHNR, CDR2 FQNEAQ (reference sequence).

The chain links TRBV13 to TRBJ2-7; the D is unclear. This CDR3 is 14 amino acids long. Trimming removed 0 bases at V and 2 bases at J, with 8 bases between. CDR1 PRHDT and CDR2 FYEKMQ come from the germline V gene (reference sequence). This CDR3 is CASSLGLVPYEQYF. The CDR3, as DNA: TGTGCCAGCAGCTTAGGGCTAGTTCCCTACGAGCAGTACTTC. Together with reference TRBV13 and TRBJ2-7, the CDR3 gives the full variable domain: AAGVIQSPRHLIKEKRETATLKCYPIPRHDTVYWYQQGPGQDPQFLISFYEKMQSDKGSIPDRFSAQQFSDYHSELNMSSLELGDSALYFCASSLGLVPYEQYFGPGTRLTVT.

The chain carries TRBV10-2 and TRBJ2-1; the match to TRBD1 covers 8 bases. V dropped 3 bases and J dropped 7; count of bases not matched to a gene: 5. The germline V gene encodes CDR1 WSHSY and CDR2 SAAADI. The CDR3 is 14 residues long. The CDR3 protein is CASSDVTGDNEQFF. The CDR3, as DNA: TGCGCCAGCAGTGACGTGACAGGGGATAATGAGCAGTTCTTC.

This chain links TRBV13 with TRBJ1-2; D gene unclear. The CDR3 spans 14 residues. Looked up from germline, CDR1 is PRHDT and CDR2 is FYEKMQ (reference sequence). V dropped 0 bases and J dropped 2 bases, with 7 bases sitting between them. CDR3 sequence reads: CASSLGGGNYGYTF. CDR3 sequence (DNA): TGTGCCAGCAGCTTAGGTGGAGGGAACTATGGCTACACCTTC.

The CDR3 protein is CASSLLVATGISPLHF. CDR3 nucleotides: TGTGCCAGCAGCCTCCTTGTTGCTACGGGGATTTCACCCCTCCACTTT. The V and J genes are TRBV5-4 and TRBJ1-6, with D unclear. This CDR3 region has 16 residues. The germline gives CDR1 SGHNT, CDR2 YYREEE (reference sequence). V was shortened by 4 bases and J by 9 bases, with 20 bases between the two germline ends. The entire variable domain, with the rest obtained from reference TRBV5-4 and TRBJ1-6, is as follows: ETGVTQSPTHLIKTRGQQVTLRCSSQSGHNTVSWYQQALGQGPQFIFQYYREEENGRGNFPPRFSGLQFPNYSSELNVNALELDDSALYLCASSLLVATGISPLHFGNGTRLTVT.

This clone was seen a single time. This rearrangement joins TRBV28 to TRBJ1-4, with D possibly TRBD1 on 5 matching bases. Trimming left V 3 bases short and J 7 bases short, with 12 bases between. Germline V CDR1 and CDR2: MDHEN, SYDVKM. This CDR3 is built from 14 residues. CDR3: CASSFGGAGEKLFF. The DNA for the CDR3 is TGTGCCAGCAGTTTCGGTGGGGCGGGTGAAAAACTGTTTTTT.

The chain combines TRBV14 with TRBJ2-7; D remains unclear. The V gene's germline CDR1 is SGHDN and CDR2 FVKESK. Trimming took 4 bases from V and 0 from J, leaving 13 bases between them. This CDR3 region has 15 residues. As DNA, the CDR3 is TGTGCCAGCAGCCTGACCGGATCTAGCTCCTACGAGCAGTACTTC. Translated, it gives CASSLTGSSSYEQYF.

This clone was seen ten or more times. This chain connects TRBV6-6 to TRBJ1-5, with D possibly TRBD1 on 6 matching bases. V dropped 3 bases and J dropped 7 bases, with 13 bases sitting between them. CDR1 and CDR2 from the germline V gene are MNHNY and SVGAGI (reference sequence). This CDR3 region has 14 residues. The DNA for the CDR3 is TGTGCCAGCAGTTATCCAGGGGACGGGCAGCCCCAGCATTTT. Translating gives CASSYPGDGQPQHF.

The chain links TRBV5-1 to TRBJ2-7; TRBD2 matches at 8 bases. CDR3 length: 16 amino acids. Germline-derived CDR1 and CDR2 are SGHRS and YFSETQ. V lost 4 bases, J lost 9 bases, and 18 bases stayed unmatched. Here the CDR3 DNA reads TGCGCCAGCAGCGATGGAGAGCGGGAGTGGGAGTTTCGGCAGTACTTC. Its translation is CASSDGEREWEFRQYF.

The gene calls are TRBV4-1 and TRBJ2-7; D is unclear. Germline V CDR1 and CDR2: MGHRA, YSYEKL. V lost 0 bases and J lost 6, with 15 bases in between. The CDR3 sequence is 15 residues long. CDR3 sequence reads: CASSQDRVSLREQYF. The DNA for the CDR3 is TGCGCCAGCAGCCAAGATCGAGTTAGTTTACGCGAGCAGTACTTC.

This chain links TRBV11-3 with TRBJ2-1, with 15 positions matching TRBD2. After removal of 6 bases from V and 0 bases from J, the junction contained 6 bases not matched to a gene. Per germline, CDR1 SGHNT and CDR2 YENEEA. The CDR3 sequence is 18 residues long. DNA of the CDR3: TGTGCCAGCAGTTCCGGGACTAGCGGGGGGAGCTCCTACAATGAGCAGTTCTTC. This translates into CASSSGTSGGSSYNEQFF.

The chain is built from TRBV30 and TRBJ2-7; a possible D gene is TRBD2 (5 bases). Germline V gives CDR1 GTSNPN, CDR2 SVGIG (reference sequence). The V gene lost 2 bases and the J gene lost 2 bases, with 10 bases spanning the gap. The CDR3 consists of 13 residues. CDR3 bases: TGTGCCTGGAGTCCGGGAATTGCCTACGAGCAGTACTTC. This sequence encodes CAWSPGIAYEQYF.

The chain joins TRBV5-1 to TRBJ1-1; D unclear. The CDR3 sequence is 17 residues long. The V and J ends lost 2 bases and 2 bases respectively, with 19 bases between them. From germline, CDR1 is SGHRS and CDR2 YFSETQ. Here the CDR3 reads CASSFWGKRASNTEAFF. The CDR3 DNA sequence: TGCGCCAGCAGCTTCTGGGGAAAAAGGGCATCTAACACTGAAGCTTTCTTT.

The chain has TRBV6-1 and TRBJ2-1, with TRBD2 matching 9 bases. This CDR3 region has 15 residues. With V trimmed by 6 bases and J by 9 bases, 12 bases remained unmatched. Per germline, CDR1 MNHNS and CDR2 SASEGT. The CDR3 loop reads CASSREASGIGEQFF. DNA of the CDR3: TGTGCCAGCAGCCGAGAGGCTAGCGGGATTGGTGAGCAGTTCTTC.

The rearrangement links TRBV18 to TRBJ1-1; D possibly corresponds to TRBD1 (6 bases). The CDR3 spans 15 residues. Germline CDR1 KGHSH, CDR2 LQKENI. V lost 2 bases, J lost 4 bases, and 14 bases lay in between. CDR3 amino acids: CASSPMRGAGTEAFF. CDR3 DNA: TGTGCCAGCTCACCAATGCGGGGGGCGGGCACTGAAGCTTTCTTT.

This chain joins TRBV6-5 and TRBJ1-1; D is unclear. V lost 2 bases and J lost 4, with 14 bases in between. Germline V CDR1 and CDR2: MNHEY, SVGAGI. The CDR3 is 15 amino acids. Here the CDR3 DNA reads TGTGCCAGCAGTTACAAGGAGGGTCGGGGCACTGAAGCTTTCTTT. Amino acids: CASSYKEGRGTEAFF.

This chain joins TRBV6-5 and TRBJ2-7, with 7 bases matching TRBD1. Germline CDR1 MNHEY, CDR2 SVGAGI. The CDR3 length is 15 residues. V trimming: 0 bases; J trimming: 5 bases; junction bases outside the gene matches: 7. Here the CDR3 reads CASSYSKQGYNEQYF. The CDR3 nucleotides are TGTGCCAGCAGTTACTCGAAACAGGGGTACAACGAGCAGTACTTC.

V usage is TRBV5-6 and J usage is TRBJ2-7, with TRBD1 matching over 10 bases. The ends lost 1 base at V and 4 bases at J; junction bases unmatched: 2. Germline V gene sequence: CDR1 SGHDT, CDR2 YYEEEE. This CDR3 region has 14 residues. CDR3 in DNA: TGTGCCAGCAGCTTGTGGGACAGGGGATACGAGCAGTACTTC. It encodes CASSLWDRGYEQYF.

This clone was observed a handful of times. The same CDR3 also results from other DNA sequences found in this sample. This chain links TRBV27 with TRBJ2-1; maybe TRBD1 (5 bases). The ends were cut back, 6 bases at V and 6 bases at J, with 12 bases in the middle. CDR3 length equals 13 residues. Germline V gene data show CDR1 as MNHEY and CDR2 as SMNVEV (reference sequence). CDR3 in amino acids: CASSLSGPNEQFF. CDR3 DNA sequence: TGTGCCAGCAGCCTCTCAGGGCCCAATGAGCAGTTCTTC.

CDR3 sequence reads: CAISEEWNTGELFF. CDR3 DNA: TGTGCCATCAGTGAGGAGTGGAACACCGGGGAGCTGTTTTTT. This chain links TRBV10-3 with TRBJ2-2; D unresolved. There are 14 residues in the CDR3. CDR1 is ENHRY and CDR2 is SYGVKD in the germline V gene. Deletions cut 2 bases from V and 1 base from J, with 5 bases between.

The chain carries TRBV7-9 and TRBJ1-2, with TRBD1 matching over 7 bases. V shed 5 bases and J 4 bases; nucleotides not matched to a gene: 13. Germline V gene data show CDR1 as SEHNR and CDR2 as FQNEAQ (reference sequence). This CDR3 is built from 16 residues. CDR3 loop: CASSRMNRGGAYGYTF. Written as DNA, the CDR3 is TGTGCCAGCAGCCGAATGAACAGGGGTGGGGCCTATGGCTACACCTTC.

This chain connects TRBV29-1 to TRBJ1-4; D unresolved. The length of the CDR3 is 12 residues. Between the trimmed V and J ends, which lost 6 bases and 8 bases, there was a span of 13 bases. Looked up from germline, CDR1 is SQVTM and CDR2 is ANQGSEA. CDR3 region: CSVFGRGEKLFF. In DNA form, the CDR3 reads TGCAGCGTCTTCGGACGGGGAGAAAAACTGTTTTTT.

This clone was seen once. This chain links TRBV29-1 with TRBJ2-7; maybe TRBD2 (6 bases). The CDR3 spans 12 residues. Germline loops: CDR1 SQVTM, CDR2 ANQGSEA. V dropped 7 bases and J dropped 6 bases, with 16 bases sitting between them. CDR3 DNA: TGCAGCGAACAATGGGGGGAAGCCGAGCAGTACTTC. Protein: CSEQWGEAEQYF.

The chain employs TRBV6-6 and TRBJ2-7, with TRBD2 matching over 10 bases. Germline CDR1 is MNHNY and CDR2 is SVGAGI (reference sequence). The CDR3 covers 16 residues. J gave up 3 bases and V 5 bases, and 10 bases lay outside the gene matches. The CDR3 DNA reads TGTGCCAGCAGTCCGGGAGAGCGGGGGGGCTTCTACGAGCAGTACTTC. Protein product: CASSPGERGGFYEQYF.

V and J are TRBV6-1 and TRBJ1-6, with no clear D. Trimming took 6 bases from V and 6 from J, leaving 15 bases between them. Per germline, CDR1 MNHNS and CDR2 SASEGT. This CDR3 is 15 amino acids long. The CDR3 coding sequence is TGTGCCAGCAGAGTTTACAGTTTGCCTAATTCACCCCTCCACTTT. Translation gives CASRVYSLPNSPLHF.

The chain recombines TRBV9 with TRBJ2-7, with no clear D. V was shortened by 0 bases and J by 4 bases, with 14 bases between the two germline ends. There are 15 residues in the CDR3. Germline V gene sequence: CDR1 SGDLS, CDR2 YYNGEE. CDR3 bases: TGTGCCAGCAGCGTAGGTTATAGGGAAGATTACGAGCAGTACTTC. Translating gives CASSVGYREDYEQYF.

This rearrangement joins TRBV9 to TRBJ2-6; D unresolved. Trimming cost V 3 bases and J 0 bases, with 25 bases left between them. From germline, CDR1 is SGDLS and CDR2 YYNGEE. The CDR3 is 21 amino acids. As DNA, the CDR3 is TGTGCCAGCAGCGAGCAGGCGGTATTGGGTCACCATACCTCTGGGGCCAACGTCCTGACTTTC. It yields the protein CASSEQAVLGHHTSGANVLTF.